These T cell receptor beta chains were read from a single sample in a study of beta chain features in type 1 diabetes. Assay: immunoSEQ multiplex PCR; the TCRdb copy retains only in-frame clones and omits some. The sample carries a few hundred thousand clones, over 7.5% recorded once. Material: naive CD4+ T cells from blood. The receptors shown here come from a woman aged 18-29 years in good health. Each CDR3 is given without its conserved first and last residue. A D gene is named only where the DNA matches it firmly.

len | j_gene | d_gene | v_gene | CDR3aa
14 | TRBJ2-2 | TRBD2 | TRBV11-2 | ASSLARGGRTGELF
14 | TRBJ2-3 | TRBD2 | TRBV7-9 | ASSSPLSGGTNTQY
13 | TRBJ2-1 | TRBD2 | TRBV30 | AWGAGTRSYNEQF
13 | TRBJ2-3 | TRBD2 | TRBV30 | AWRDLAGLTDTQY
12 | TRBJ2-1 | - | TRBV11-2 | ASSREQGLGEQF
14 | TRBJ2-7 | - | TRBV7-2 | ASSYRRAEDPYEQY
11 | TRBJ2-1 | TRBD2 | TRBV27 | ASSTRTSDEQF
12 | TRBJ1-5 | - | TRBV19 | ASTQRTDNQPQH
12 | TRBJ1-2 | - | TRBV5-1 | ASSSSTVNYGYT
12 | TRBJ2-7 | - | TRBV30 | AWRPYAKGYEQY
19 | TRBJ1-2 | - | TRBV5-1 | ASSLVGQLNPVYRNNYGYT
14 | TRBJ2-1 | TRBD2 | TRBV5-4 | ASSLTTSAVYNEQF
13 | TRBJ2-1 | TRBD1 | TRBV2 | ASRQGVNSYNEQF
13 | TRBJ1-4 | TRBD1 | TRBV29-1 | SVEDPGTGREKLF
15 | TRBJ2-2 | TRBD2 | TRBV4-2 | ASSQEGDSGRGGELF
12 | TRBJ2-3 | TRBD1 | TRBV18 | ASSPDRAGDTQY
14 | TRBJ1-2 | - | TRBV6-5 | ASSYSTFSTGYGYT
14 | TRBJ2-2 | TRBD2 | TRBV4-1 | ASSHPRAGGSGELF
12 | TRBJ2-2 | - | TRBV27 | ASSRNGLTGELF
14 | TRBJ2-3 | TRBD2 | TRBV10-3 | AISATGTSFADTQY
13 | TRBJ2-4 | - | TRBV4-3 | ASSQEETVRNIQY
13 | TRBJ1-1 | TRBD1 | TRBV6-6 | ASSKDRGRGTEAF
18 | TRBJ2-2 | TRBD2 | TRBV7-8 | ASSLARTSGGPANTGELF
12 | TRBJ2-1 | TRBD2 | TRBV7-9 | ASSPREGPNEQF
10 | TRBJ1-3 | - | TRBV30 | AWSASGNTIY
14 | TRBJ1-5 | - | TRBV12-5 | ASGPPTVSRYQPQH
14 | TRBJ2-2 | - | TRBV5-6 | ASSATHRENTGELF
12 | TRBJ1-1 | TRBD1 | TRBV5-1 | ASSPTGSSTEAF
13 | TRBJ2-7 | TRBD2 | TRBV5-1 | ASSLGTSGTWEQY
15 | TRBJ2-2 | - | TRBV7-6 | ASSLPRGGSNTGELF
15 | TRBJ2-3 | - | TRBV4-1 | ASSQEFRSGGTDTQY